This TCR beta chain is from a study of Graves' ophthalmopathy and Graves' hyperthyroidism (dated by TCRdb to 2016 to 2019). Context from the whole study: Hyperthyroidism was defined as stable when no progression to ophthalmopathy occurred within 18 months of follow-up. TCR beta repertoire signatures were used to distinguish Graves' ophthalmopathy from Graves' hyperthyroidism and to predict progression to ophthalmopathy. In total, 135 blood samples were TCR-sequenced: fewer than 50 ophthalmopathy, 80 or so hyperthyroidism and 17 hyperthyroidism-to-ophthalmopathy patients. To explore V-J signatures distinguishing ophthalmopathy from hyperthyroidism, a discovery set of some 100 patients (around 44 ophthalmopathy, over 55 stable hyperthyroidism) was enrolled. For independent validation, a separate cohort was made up of 18 hyperthyroidism patients plus 17 patients who later progressed from hyperthyroidism to ophthalmopathy. In roughly 6 hyperthyroidism patients, T-cell repertoires of thyroid tissue and blood were compared. Following sampling, methimazole starting at 30 mg daily was administered to hyperthyroidism patients, and high-dose intravenous methylprednisolone was administered to ophthalmopathy patients. Overall study results and their limits: In validation, the model predicted ophthalmopathy progression with roughly 68% sensitivity and roughly 72% specificity; 12 predicted patients were CT-confirmed with GO in a median of roughly 6.8 months. Sample size was not statistically predetermined, and group allocation was not concealed from the investigators. In cross-validation, the 13-signature model distinguished ophthalmopathy from stable hyperthyroidism with nearly 90% sensitivity and over 81% specificity, while in the test set the corresponding values were approximately 79% and 70%. Most of the expanded thyroid clonotypes with a frequency above 0.001 were also detected in blood, and it was suggested that the thyroid immune response may be reflected by blood repertoires.

TCR beta CDR3 regions were amplified from RNA transcripts for repertoire sequencing. A first-round RT-PCR used HTBI primers with the Qiagen OneStep RT-PCR kit, followed by a second-round multiplex PCR, size selection and purification. The libraries underwent paired-end sequencing with 100 bp reads on an Illumina HiSeq2000. For the original study's pipeline: SOAPnuke was used to process the reads, removing any read that contained adapters or uncalled bases, had a mean Phred below 15, or lacked an exact match to the constant primer or identifier. COPE v1.2.5 was used to merge high-quality paired reads. Clonotypes were defined as unique nucleotide sequences and were aligned to IMGT TRB V, D and J references using MiTCR v1.1. The analysis was limited to V-J combinations with a frequency above 0.0001, which together covered 98% to 99.2% of repertoires. A TCR clonal expansion and chaos score per V-J combination was defined as the ratio of F50 clonal expansion to chaos observed in the TCRdist matrix. Welch's t-statistics and random forest were used to reduce features to approximately 13 V-J combinations, which were fed into a naive Bayes classifier. Thyroid-blood repertoire similarity was quantified with the Morisita-Horn index. TCRdb ran its own pipeline on the public reads, namely fastp trimming at Q25 and MiXCR clone calling, and kept in-frame beta chains. Every distinct CDR3 protein forms one entry, paired with its most common genes and DNA. The V and J calls shown here were made by TCRdb, not taken from the authors' results. The sample yields 450,000 to 600,000 distinct CDR3 sequences; less than 45% were counted once. The ten largest make up about 4.1% of the sample.

The hyperthyroidism patients were 18 to 65 years old and newly diagnosed, with a disease duration of less than 2 months. Patients with other autoimmune diseases, uncontrolled infections, pregnancy or lactation were excluded from the study. Clinical symptoms, serum thyroxine, TRAb, thyroid ultrasound and orbital computed tomography formed the basis of the diagnosis. Trizol reagent was used to extract the total RNA, and its quality was then checked on an Agilent 2100 Bioanalyzer. This clonotype was observed at least ten times. The target of this receptor is not known. Per-nucleotide qualities are absent, and no much larger clonotype sits a single base away. Sequenced input: peripheral blood or thyroid tissue (not recorded which). The origin of this receptor is an adult man with Graves' hyperthyroidism.

The CDR3 protein: CSAPKAGRRYGYTF. The bases read TGCAGTGCCCCGAAGGCGGGACGCCGCTATGGCTACACCTTC. This receptor chain uses TRBV20-1 and TRBJ1-2, and perhaps TRBD1 as D gene, on 5 matching bases. V is clipped by 6 bases and J by 4 bases, and the sequence between their germline boundaries is 18 bases long. From a lookup of the germline V gene (reference sequence), CDR1 and CDR2 are DFQATT and SNEGSKA. Spanning cysteine to phenylalanine, the CDR3 consists of 14 amino acids. Kept here is only the CDR3 DNA, which spans 42 bases and is read in frame from base 1.